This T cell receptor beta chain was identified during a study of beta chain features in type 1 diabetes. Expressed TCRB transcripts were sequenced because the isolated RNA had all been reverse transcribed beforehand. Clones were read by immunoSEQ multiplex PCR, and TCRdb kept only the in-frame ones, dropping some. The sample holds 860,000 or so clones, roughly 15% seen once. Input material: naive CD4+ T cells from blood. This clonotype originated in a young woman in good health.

The CDR3, as DNA: TGTGCCAGCAGCTTAGCTAGCGGGAGGTCCCGCACAGATACGCAGTATTTT. It translates to CASSLASGRSRTDTQYF. The chain is built from TRBV7-2 and TRBJ2-3; 10 bases match TRBD2. Germline V gene sequence: CDR1 SGHTA, CDR2 FQGNSA. The CDR3 length is 17 residues. With 0 bases clipped from V and 1 base from J, the junction kept 4 bases outside the gene matches.